The T cell receptor beta chain under discussion was sequenced for a study of blood T cell repertoires in COVID-19. Data came from immunoSEQ multiplex PCR; TCRdb stores just in-frame clones and leaves some out. The profile shows about 81,000 clones, 89% of them singletons. Sequenced input: peripheral blood. The clonotype comes from a man aged 70 or older with active or convalescent COVID-19.

CDR3: CAASRAGDQPQHF. The CDR3 DNA reads TGTGCCGCCAGTCGGGCAGGGGATCAGCCCCAGCATTTT. V gene TRBV19 combines with J gene TRBJ1-5, with D possibly TRBD1 on 6 matching bases. Germline V lookup: CDR1 LNHDA, CDR2 SQIVND (reference sequence). Trimming cost V 11 bases and J 5 bases, with 16 bases left between them. The CDR3 contains 13 residues.